This TCR beta chain was identified during a study of cytomegalovirus exposure and HLA in healthy donors. Overall study: The 666 first-cohort repertoires shared a platform with the roughly 130 validation repertoires, as reported in a later analysis.

With regard to this clone: Its matching antigen is unknown.

Among the approximately 130 subjects of the validation cohort, separate from the approximately 660-subject first cohort, were the donors. Produced via immunoSEQ multiplex PCR; TCRdb's table is partial and in-frame only. Of 150,000 or so clones listed, about 88% were seen once; the top ten hold 8% to 9.5%. Study-wide findings and caveats: According to a subsequent analysis, TCR clusters from the first cohort were inclined to appear together in the roughly 130 validation repertoires. Most observed TCR sequences were rare, whereas some public TCRs were detected in many donors.

The specimen sequenced was PBMCs. The sequence was obtained from a woman aged 18 to 35 in good health and CMV-seropositive.

CDR3 residues: CASSPGAGNTEAFF. The CDR3 DNA follows: TGTGCCAGCAGCCCTGGGGCAGGAAACACTGAAGCTTTCTTT. The chain is built from TRBV7-8 and TRBJ1-1, with D perhaps TRBD1 (5 bases). The V end was cut by 5 bases, the J end by 2 bases, with 12 bases between. CDR3 length: 14 residues. The germline V gene has CDR1 SGHVS and CDR2 FQNEAQ.